This is a list of T cell receptor beta chains from one sample in a study of response to subunit inactivated influenza vaccine. From the RT-PCR reads, TCRdb called clonotypes with MiXCR, one entry per CDR3 protein. Seen here are about 180,000 distinct CDR3 sequences, around 9.2% observed once, and the top ten hold approximately 11%. Specimen: non-naive T cells sorted from PBMCs, collected on the day of vaccination. These receptor sequences come from a man aged 50-59 years who received an inactivated influenza vaccine. Each CDR3 is given with its conserved first and last residue. A D gene is named only where the DNA matches it firmly. Where a row states a size, it is once, few, many or the class of an expanded clone; other rows omit it.

>TRBJ2-2|TRBV4-1|-|TRBD2
CASSHSSGGATGELFF
TGCGCCAGCAGCCATTCTAGCGGGGGGGCTACCGGGGAGCTGTTTTTT
>TRBJ2-4|TRBV29-1|few|-
CSVSPLGGIQYF
TGCAGCGTGAGCCCTCTCGGAGGAATTCAGTACTTC
>TRBJ2-7|TRBV6-2/TRBV6-3|few|TRBD2
CASSYSWLAGGSSPLYEQYF
TGTGCCAGCAGTTACAGCTGGTTAGCGGGGGGGTCGTCACCCCTCTACGAGCAGTACTTC
>TRBJ1-5|TRBV4-2|many|TRBD1
CASSPETGPKQPQHF
TGTGCCAGCAGCCCAGAGACAGGGCCCAAGCAGCCCCAGCATTTT
>TRBJ1-5|TRBV6-2/TRBV6-3|-|-
CASSGLNNQPQHF
TGTGCCAGCAGTGGGCTGAACAATCAGCCCCAGCATTTT
>TRBJ2-1|TRBV6-2/TRBV6-3|-|TRBD2
CASSYDLAGTSASSYNEQFF
TGTGCCAGCAGTTACGACCTTGCCGGGACTAGCGCTAGCTCCTACAATGAGCAGTTCTTC
>TRBJ2-2|TRBV4-2|-|-
CASRQPANTGELFF
TGTGCCAGCAGACAACCCGCGAACACCGGGGAGCTGTTTTTT
>TRBJ2-7|TRBV7-9|few|-
CASSRMAFSYEQYF
TGTGCCAGCAGCCGAATGGCTTTCTCCTACGAGCAGTACTTC
>TRBJ2-7|TRBV5-1|many|-
CASSFGRGYYEQYF
TGCGCCAGCAGCTTCGGCAGGGGCTACTACGAGCAGTACTTC
>TRBJ2-1|TRBV5-1|many|TRBD1
CASRTGSGEQFF
TGCGCCAGCAGGACAGGGTCCGGTGAGCAGTTCTTC
>TRBJ2-7|TRBV18|few|-
CASSPSGDEQYF
TGTGCCAGCTCACCTTCAGGGGACGAGCAGTACTTC
>TRBJ2-1|TRBV5-1|many|-
CASSFAPVDSYNEQFF
TGCGCCAGCAGCTTCGCCCCGGTTGACAGTTACAATGAGCAGTTCTTC
>TRBJ2-1|TRBV5-6|many|-
CASSSRGVASYNEQFF
TGTGCCAGCAGTTCCAGAGGGGTCGCGTCCTACAATGAGCAGTTCTTC
>TRBJ1-5|TRBV9|many|-
CASSVDSNSNQPQHF
TGTGCCAGCAGCGTCGACAGCAATAGCAATCAGCCCCAGCATTTT
>TRBJ1-6|TRBV6-5|-|-
CASSYLQGGSPLHF
TGTGCCAGCAGTTACTTGCAGGGAGGTTCACCCCTCCACTTT
>TRBJ2-1|TRBV12-3/TRBV12-4|few|TRBD2
CASRGLAGGSGSYNEQFF
TGTGCCAGCAGGGGACTAGCGGGAGGTTCTGGCTCCTACAATGAGCAGTTCTTC
>TRBJ2-3|TRBV5-4|-|TRBD2
CASSSPGLAGGSPTDTQYF
TGTGCCAGCAGCTCTCCGGGACTAGCGGGAGGGAGCCCCACGGATACGCAGTATTTT
>TRBJ2-1|TRBV5-4|-|-
CASSLEVSRSYNEQFF
TGTGCCAGCAGCTTGGAAGTCTCCAGGTCCTACAATGAGCAGTTCTTC
>TRBJ2-5|TRBV20-1|-|TRBD2
CSARSVTSLQETQYF
TGCAGTGCTAGATCGGTGACTAGCCTACAAGAGACCCAGTACTTC
>TRBJ2-7|TRBV7-9|few|-
CASSRGGDHEQYF
TGTGCCAGCAGCCGCGGCGGGGACCACGAGCAGTACTTC
>TRBJ2-1|TRBV5-1|few|-
CASSFSSMGRSYNEQFF
TGCGCCAGCAGCTTTTCGTCGATGGGCCGCTCCTACAATGAGCAGTTCTTC
>TRBJ2-7|TRBV5-1|medium-sized|-
CASRGGQPYEQYF
TGCGCCAGCAGAGGGGGGCAACCCTACGAGCAGTACTTC
>TRBJ1-5|TRBV20-1|few|-
CSARDGAGGNQPQHF
TGCAGTGCTAGAGACGGGGCAGGGGGCAATCAGCCCCAGCATTTT
>TRBJ1-2|TRBV11-2|many|-
CASRRGGGRNYGYTF
TGTGCCAGCAGGCGGGGAGGGGGGCGTAACTATGGCTACACCTTC
>TRBJ1-2|TRBV6-2/TRBV6-3|many|TRBD1
CASSHGTANYGYTF
TGTGCCAGCAGCCACGGGACAGCTAACTATGGCTACACCTTC
>TRBJ2-2|TRBV7-8|few|-
CASRGGAGELFF
TGTGCCAGCAGGGGCGGGGCCGGGGAGCTGTTTTTT
>TRBJ1-6|TRBV20-1|-|-
CSAQSGGENSPLHF
TGCAGTGCCCAGAGCGGGGGGGAGAATTCACCCCTCCACTTT
>TRBJ2-7|TRBV18|few|-
CASSPSARVYEQYF
TGTGCCAGCTCACCATCCGCCAGGGTCTACGAGCAGTACTTC
>TRBJ2-1|TRBV6-2/TRBV6-3|few|-
CASSYSPLGGLYNEQFF
TGTGCCAGCAGTTATTCGCCTTTGGGCGGCCTTTACAATGAGCAGTTCTTC
>TRBJ2-7|TRBV9|few|TRBD1
CASSVTGQGTVEQYF
TGTGCCAGCAGCGTAACGGGACAGGGCACCGTCGAGCAGTACTTC
>TRBJ2-2|TRBV27|many|-
CASSPGVYTGELFF
TGTGCCAGCAGTCCCGGGGTCTACACCGGGGAGCTGTTTTTT
>TRBJ2-1|TRBV20-1|few|TRBD2
CSARPILAGFGNEQFF
TGCAGTGCTAGACCTATACTAGCGGGGTTTGGAAATGAGCAGTTCTTC
>TRBJ1-1|TRBV11-3|-|-
CASSGHSNTEAFF
TGTGCCAGTTCGGGACACTCGAACACTGAAGCTTTCTTT
>TRBJ1-4|TRBV5-1|-|TRBD1
CASSLGRDRTTNEKLFF
TGCGCCAGCAGCTTGGGTAGGGACAGGACAACTAATGAAAAACTGTTTTTT
>TRBJ2-6|TRBV5-1|many|-
CASSLISGANVLTF
TGCGCCAGCAGCTTGATCTCTGGGGCCAACGTCCTGACTTTC
>TRBJ1-2|TRBV28|few|-
CASSKSPGQSLGGYTF
TGTGCCAGCAGTAAATCTCCAGGCCAGTCACTGGGGGGCTACACCTTC
>TRBJ2-1|TRBV6-1|few|-
CASRSTLVPYNEQFF
TGTGCCAGCAGATCAACCCTCGTCCCCTACAATGAGCAGTTCTTC
>TRBJ2-1|TRBV20-1|-|TRBD2
CSARSVLAGTYNEQFF
TGCAGTGCTAGAAGCGTCCTAGCGGGAACCTACAATGAGCAGTTCTTC
>TRBJ2-1|TRBV29-1|many|TRBD2
CSVSPGLSSYNEQFF
TGCAGCGTATCGCCGGGACTAAGCTCCTACAATGAGCAGTTCTTC
>TRBJ2-7|TRBV10-3|few|-
CAIRSDWQAHEQYF
TGTGCCATCAGGAGTGATTGGCAAGCCCACGAGCAGTACTTC
>TRBJ1-6|TRBV6-5|many|-
CASSYSRGGADSPLHF
TGTGCCAGCAGTTACTCGAGGGGGGGCGCGGATTCACCCCTCCACTTT
>TRBJ1-1|TRBV6-1|few|-
CASSETLGRGVTEAFF
TGTGCCAGCAGTGAAACCCTCGGGAGGGGAGTTACTGAAGCTTTCTTT
>TRBJ1-5|TRBV18|few|TRBD1
CASSPTGQSNQPQHF
TGTGCCAGCTCACCCACGGGACAGAGCAATCAGCCCCAGCATTTT
>TRBJ2-2|TRBV2|few|TRBD2
CASSQGAGANTGELFF
TGTGCCAGCAGTCAAGGGGCGGGGGCGAACACCGGGGAGCTGTTTTTT
>TRBJ1-6|TRBV4-3|-|-
CASSPDTAPGSPLHF
TGCGCCAGCAGCCCCGATACCGCCCCGGGCTCACCCCTCCACTTT
>TRBJ2-7|TRBV10-3|few|-
CAISESKVSLEQYF
TGTGCCATCAGTGAGTCGAAGGTCAGCCTAGAGCAGTACTTC
>TRBJ2-7|TRBV5-1|many|TRBD1
CASTWGAGGNYEQYF
TGCGCCAGCACCTGGGGGGCAGGGGGCAACTACGAGCAGTACTTC
>TRBJ1-5|TRBV19|few|-
CASKPQGSNQPQHF
TGTGCCAGTAAGCCACAGGGAAGCAATCAGCCCCAGCATTTT
>TRBJ2-2|TRBV6-6|-|-
CASSPIEAGELFF
TGTGCCAGCAGTCCTATAGAAGCCGGGGAGCTGTTTTTT
>TRBJ2-2|TRBV15|many|-
CATSSTGPGELFF
TGTGCCACCAGCAGTACAGGGCCCGGGGAGCTGTTTTTT
>TRBJ2-2|TRBV5-6|many|-
CASSLDSPNTGELFF
TGTGCCAGCAGCTTGGACAGCCCGAACACCGGGGAGCTGTTTTTT
>TRBJ2-2|TRBV11-2|few|TRBD1
CASSFSDRERYTGELFF
TGTGCCAGCAGCTTTTCCGACAGGGAGAGGTACACCGGGGAGCTGTTTTTT